This T cell receptor beta chain was sequenced for a study of Ad26.COV2.S vaccination and SARS-CoV-2 variants. Findings and limits, study-wide: Placebo recipients trailed vaccine recipients in spike-specific TCR breadth.

The method was immunoSEQ multiplex PCR; TCRdb's version includes in-frame clones alone and lacks a portion of them. The sample has hundreds of thousands of clones, 89% seen once. Trimming removed 5 bases at V and 4 bases at J, with 14 bases between. There are 14 residues in the CDR3. Germline CDR1 is KGHSH and CDR2 is LQKENI. Of note for this clone: The target antigen is unknown.

Treatment defined: roughly 18 received Ad26.COV2.S at low or high dose, single or two shots; several received placebo; per-sample allocation not given. All samples were drawn on day 63, counting from the first vaccine or placebo injection. The sequence came from a person aged 18-60 years who received the Ad26.COV2.S COVID-19 vaccine or a placebo. The chain recombines TRBV18 with TRBJ1-1; the D gene is possibly TRBD1 (6 bases). Sequenced material: peripheral blood, taken in a trial of Ad26.COV2.S vaccine versus placebo. Here the CDR3 DNA reads TGTGCCAGCTCAGCACAGGGTTTTGGCACTGAAGCTTTCTTT. Translating it yields CASSAQGFGTEAFF.